Detailed here is one T cell receptor (beta chain). Its antigen remains unknown. The assay was immunoSEQ multiplex PCR, and TCRdb's table has in-frame clones only and misses some. The sample contains about 350,000 clones, over 75% of which appear only once. Treatment specified: around 19 received Ad26.COV2.S at low or high dose, single or two shots; five or six received placebo; per-sample allocation not given. After the first vaccine or placebo injection, samples were drawn on day 63. The record originates from a study of Ad26.COV2.S vaccination and SARS-CoV-2 variants. Points from the study as a whole: After vaccination, substantial breadth of spike-specific CD8+ and CD4+ responses was reported.

The CDR3 consists of 15 residues. Germline assignment: CDR1 LGHNA and CDR2 YNFKEQ. J gave up 3 bases and V 1 base, and 2 bases lay outside the gene matches. The J gene is TRBJ2-7, the V gene TRBV4-2, with 11 bases that match TRBD1. This material consisted of peripheral blood, taken in a trial of Ad26.COV2.S vaccine versus placebo. The TCR originated in a person between 18 and 65 years old who received the Ad26.COV2.S COVID-19 vaccine or a placebo. CDR3 sequence reads: CASSQAGQGVYEQYF. The DNA of the CDR3 is TGTGCCAGCAGCCAAGCGGGACAGGGGGTCTACGAGCAGTACTTC.